What follows is one TCR beta chain and its context. No antigen is known for it. This specimen comes from a study of identical twins. General study findings and limits: Researchers caution that invariant MAIT and iNKT cells could partly confound zero-insertion analyses.

MiXCR was run by TCRdb on the 5' RACE reads, yielding one entry per CDR3 protein. The sample holds 460,000 or so distinct CDR3 sequences, 12% to 15% seen once. Germline lookup yields CDR1 MNHEY and CDR2 SVGEGT. The CDR3 loop spans 13 amino acids. Trimming removed 2 bases at V and 0 bases at J, with 4 bases between. The same sample was also used in a study of yellow fever vaccine responses in identical twins.

This TCR was sampled from a woman younger than 30 in good health. This chain connects TRBV6-2 or TRBV6-3 to TRBJ1-1; D gene unclear. The sample comprised CD4+ T cells sorted from blood. The CDR3 is CASSYVMNTEAFF. In DNA, the CDR3 is TGTGCCAGCAGTTACGTGATGAACACTGAAGCTTTCTTT.